This entry concerns a single T cell receptor beta chain. In a library made to pick up alpha chains, this beta chain is a stray read with a size that means little. Germline V lookup: CDR1 DFQATT, CDR2 SNEGSKA (reference sequence). V gave up 5 bases and J gave up 5 bases; unmatched junction bases: 5. This CDR3 has 14 residues. Time point given: sample taken at primary tumor resection. In the library, each TCR cDNA molecule bore its own unique molecular identifier. TCRdb re-analysed the 5' RACE reads in MiXCR, keeping a single row per CDR3 protein. Of roughly 300 distinct CDR3 sequences in the sample, roughly 13% were seen once. This entry is derived from a study of spatial heterogeneity in lung cancer.

The sequence was collected from a male donor with early-stage non-small cell lung cancer. V usage is TRBV20-1 and J usage is TRBJ2-2; TRBD2 agrees at 10 bases. Material: normal lung tissue next to the tumor, obtained at surgery. CDR3 loop: CSASSGRGTGELFF. The CDR3 bases are TGCAGTGCTTCCAGCGGGAGGGGGACCGGGGAGCTGTTTTTT.